This T cell receptor (beta chain) is drawn from a study of a mutant IDH1 vaccine in newly diagnosed glioma. Across the whole study: Vaccinations, eight in total, occurred in weeks 1, 3, 5, 7, 11, 15, 19, 23. Vaccine administration was initiated 4-6 weeks following radiotherapy alone, or with temozolomide cycles. Treated patients, roughly 60% male and about 38% female, averaged approximately 40 years of age. Every participant had undergone radiotherapy, temozolomide, or both before, and most underwent both.

Generated by immunoSEQ multiplex PCR, the TCRdb table keeps only in-frame clones and is missing some. The sample comprises 45,000 to 65,000 clones, around 80% of which are singletons, and over 7% rests with the top ten. The CDR3 covers 13 residues. From germline, CDR1 is GTSNPN and CDR2 SVGIG (reference sequence). V was shortened by 1 base and J by 2 bases, with 7 bases between the two germline ends. This clone has only one observation. The antigen is undetermined. This sample's time point: week 23, last vaccination. Mutant IDH1 20-mer peptide, at 300 ug, made up each vaccine dose, with topical imiquimod.

The source was PBMCs, collected from a glioma patient whose treatment included an IDH1 peptide vaccine. This TCR derives from a woman in her forties with glioma. Some clones in this sample may be carry-over from other donors' samples. The chain has TRBV30 and TRBJ2-3, with D hard to call. DNA of the CDR3: TGTGCCTGGAGTGGTGGGGACACAGATACGCAGTATTTT. Translation: CAWSGGDTDTQYF.